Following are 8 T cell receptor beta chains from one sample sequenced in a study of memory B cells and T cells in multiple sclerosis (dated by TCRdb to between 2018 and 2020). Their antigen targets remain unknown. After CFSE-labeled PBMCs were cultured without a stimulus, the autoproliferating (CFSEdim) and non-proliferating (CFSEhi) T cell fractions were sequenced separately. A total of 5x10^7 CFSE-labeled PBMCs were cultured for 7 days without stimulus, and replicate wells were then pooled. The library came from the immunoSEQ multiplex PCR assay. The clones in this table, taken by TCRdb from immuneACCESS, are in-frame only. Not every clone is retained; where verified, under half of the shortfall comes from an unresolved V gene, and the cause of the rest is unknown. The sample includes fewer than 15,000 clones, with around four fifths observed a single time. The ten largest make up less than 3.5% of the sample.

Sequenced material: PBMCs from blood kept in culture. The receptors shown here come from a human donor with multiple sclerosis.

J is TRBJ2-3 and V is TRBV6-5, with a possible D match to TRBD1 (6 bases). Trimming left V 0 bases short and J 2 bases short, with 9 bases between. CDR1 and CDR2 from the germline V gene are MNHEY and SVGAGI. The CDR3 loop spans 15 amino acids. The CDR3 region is CASSYSGHPTDTQYF. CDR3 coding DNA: TGTGCCAGCAGTTACTCGGGACACCCCACAGATACGCAGTATTTT.

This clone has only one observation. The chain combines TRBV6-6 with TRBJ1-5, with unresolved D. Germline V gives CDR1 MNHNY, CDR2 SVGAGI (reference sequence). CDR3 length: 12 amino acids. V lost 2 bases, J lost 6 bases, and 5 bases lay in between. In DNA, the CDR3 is TGTGCCAGCAGTTACCCGGGTCAGCCCCAGCATTTT. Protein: CASSYPGQPQHF.

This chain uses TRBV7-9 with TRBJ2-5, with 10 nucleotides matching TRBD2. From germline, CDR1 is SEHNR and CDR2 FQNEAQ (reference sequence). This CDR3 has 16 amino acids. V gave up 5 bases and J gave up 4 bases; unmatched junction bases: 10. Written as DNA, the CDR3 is TGTGCCAGCAGCGGACCCGGAGTAGCGGGAGGAGAGACCCAGTACTTC. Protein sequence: CASSGPGVAGGETQYF.

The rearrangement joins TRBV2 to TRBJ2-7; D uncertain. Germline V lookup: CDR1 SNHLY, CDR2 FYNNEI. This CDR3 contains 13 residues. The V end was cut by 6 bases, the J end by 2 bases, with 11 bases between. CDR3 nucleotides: TGTGCCAGCAGGCCGGACGTAACCTACGAGCAGTACTTC. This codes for CASRPDVTYEQYF.

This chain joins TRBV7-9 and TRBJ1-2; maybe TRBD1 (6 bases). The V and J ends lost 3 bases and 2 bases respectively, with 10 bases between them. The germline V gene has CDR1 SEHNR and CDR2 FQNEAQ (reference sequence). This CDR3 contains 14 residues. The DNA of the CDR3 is TGTGCCAGCAGCTTGACAGGAACGAACTATGGCTACACCTTC. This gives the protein CASSLTGTNYGYTF.

CDR3 amino acids: CASSVGGLASYNEQFF. For the CDR3, the DNA is TGTGCCAGCAGCGTAGGGGGACTAGCCTCCTACAATGAGCAGTTCTTC. The chain joins TRBV9 to TRBJ2-1; TRBD2 agrees at 9 bases. Germline V gene lookup returns CDR1 SGDLS and CDR2 YYNGEE. The J segment lost 0 bases and the V segment lost 0 bases, leaving 1 base of the junction unmatched. The CDR3 totals 16 residues.

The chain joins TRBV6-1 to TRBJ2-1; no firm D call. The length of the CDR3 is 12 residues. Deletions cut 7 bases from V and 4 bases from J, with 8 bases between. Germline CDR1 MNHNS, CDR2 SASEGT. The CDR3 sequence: CASMALYNEQFF. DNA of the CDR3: TGTGCCAGCATGGCACTATACAATGAGCAGTTCTTC.

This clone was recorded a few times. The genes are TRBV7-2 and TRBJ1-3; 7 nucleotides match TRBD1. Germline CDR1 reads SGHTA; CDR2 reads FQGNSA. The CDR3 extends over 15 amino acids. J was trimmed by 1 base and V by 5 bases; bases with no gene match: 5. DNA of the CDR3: TGTGCCAGCAGCACAGGGGCCTCGTCTGGAAACACCATATATTTT. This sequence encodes CASSTGASSGNTIYF.